The 29 T cell receptor beta chains below were found in one sample sequenced in a study of identical twins. TCRdb passed the 5' RACE reads through MiXCR, listing each CDR3 protein once. The table lists 260,000 or so distinct CDR3 sequences, 7.5% of them singletons. The same data also went into a second study, on yellow fever vaccine responses in identical twins.

The sequenced material came from CD8+ T cells sorted from blood. The receptor set was obtained from a woman aged 18-29 years in good health.

This clonotype was picked up a small number of times. The chain uses TRBV28 and TRBJ2-3, with D perhaps matching TRBD1 (5 bases). This CDR3 is built from 14 residues. V was trimmed by 8 bases and J by 1 base, leaving 13 bases between them. Germline V lookup: CDR1 MDHEN, CDR2 SYDVKM. The CDR3 is CASRTLYGTDTQYF. CDR3 in DNA: TGTGCCAGCCGGACACTCTACGGCACAGATACGCAGTATTTT.

This clonotype was seen many times. This chain uses TRBV28 with TRBJ2-7, with a possible D match to TRBD1 (7 bases). This CDR3 is built from 16 residues. Germline assignment: CDR1 MDHEN and CDR2 SYDVKM. V gave up 2 bases and J gave up 3 bases, with 17 bases separating them. The CDR3 is CASSLGGRTGFYEQYF. CDR3 DNA: TGTGCCAGCAGTTTAGGAGGGAGGACAGGCTTCTACGAGCAGTACTTC. Full variable domain (outside the CDR3, taken from reference TRBV28 and TRBJ2-7): DVKVTQSSRYLVKRTGEKVFLECVQDMDHENMFWYRQDPGLGLRLIYFSYDVKMKEKGDIPEGYSVSREKKERFSLILESASTNQTSMYLCASSLGGRTGFYEQYFGPGTRLTVT.

This clonotype occurred a few times. The V and J genes are TRBV13 and TRBJ2-2; D remains ambiguous. With 4 bases removed from V and 3 bases from J, the gap between germline ends came to 12 bases. Germline CDR1 PRHDT, CDR2 FYEKMQ (reference sequence). The CDR3 is made up of 15 amino acids. CDR3 residues: CASSYRAQDTGELFF. CDR3 DNA sequence: TGTGCCAGCAGCTACCGGGCCCAGGACACCGGGGAGCTGTTTTTT.

The rearrangement links TRBV7-8 to TRBJ2-5; D gene ambiguous. The germline V and J ends were trimmed by 6 bases and 3 bases, with 8 bases remaining between them. Looked up from germline, CDR1 is SGHVS and CDR2 is FQNEAQ. This CDR3 is 12 amino acids long. The CDR3 nucleotides read TGTGCCAGCAGAGATATAGAAGAGACCCAGTACTTC. This encodes CASRDIEETQYF.

The rearrangement joins TRBV7-8 to TRBJ2-3, with TRBD1 identical over 12 bases. With 2 bases clipped from V and 0 bases from J, the junction kept 6 bases outside the gene matches. Germline assignment: CDR1 SGHVS and CDR2 FQNEAQ. There are 18 residues in the CDR3. The CDR3 here is CASSLLGTGGRSTDTQYF. CDR3 bases: TGTGCCAGCAGCTTACTAGGGACAGGGGGCCGGAGCACAGATACGCAGTATTTT.

The sample holds many counts of this clonotype. The V call is TRBV4-1, the J call TRBJ2-1; 11 bases are shared with TRBD1. CDR3 size: 16 residues. V shed 2 bases, J shed 4 bases, and the junction held 4 bases outside the gene matches. CDR1 is MGHRA and CDR2 is YSYEKL in the germline V gene. CDR3 coding DNA: TGCGCCAGCAGCCAACGGACAGGGGGCACGTACAATGAGCAGTTCTTC. It specifies CASSQRTGGTYNEQFF.

In this sample, this clonotype turned up many times. The rearrangement uses TRBV9 and TRBJ1-2; maybe TRBD1 (5 bases). There are 11 residues in the CDR3. The V end was cut by 6 bases, the J end by 6 bases, with 9 bases between. Germline CDR1 and CDR2: SGDLS and YYNGEE. The CDR3 region is CASKAGHGYTF. The CDR3 coding sequence is TGTGCCAGCAAGGCGGGGCATGGCTACACCTTC.

This clonotype was seen many times. Mismatch with germline at one junction end may stem from a read error. The chain employs TRBV12-3 or TRBV12-4 and TRBJ2-1; the match to TRBD2 covers 10 bases. CDR3 length: 14 amino acids. The CDR3 DNA follows: TGTGCCAGCAGATTAGCGGGAGGTCGCAATGAGCAGTTCTTC. This translates into CASRLAGGRNEQFF.

This clonotype has ten or more counts. The V and J genes are TRBV5-1 and TRBJ2-6; D possibly corresponds to TRBD1 (6 bases). The germline gives CDR1 SGHRS, CDR2 YFSETQ. CDR3 size: 16 residues. The V end was cut by 6 bases, the J end by 2 bases, with 15 bases between. CDR3 nucleotide sequence: TGCGCCAGCAACCAGGGGAGTGTCACTGGGGCCAACGTCCTGACTTTC. It is translated as CASNQGSVTGANVLTF.

This clonotype was seen repeatedly, ten times or more. The rearrangement uses TRBV25-1 and TRBJ1-1, with D perhaps matching TRBD1 (6 bases). This CDR3 is 14 amino acids long. Trimming removed 2 bases at V and 6 bases at J, with 13 bases between. Germline CDR1 reads MGHDK; CDR2 reads SYGVNS. The CDR3 loop reads CASSERTGWAEAFF. CDR3 bases: TGTGCCAGCAGTGAACGTACAGGGTGGGCTGAAGCTTTCTTT.

This clonotype showed up many times. This sequence joins TRBV28 and TRBJ2-3, with a tentative D call TRBD2 (6 bases). V lost 7 bases and J lost 1, with 15 bases in between. Germline V CDR1 and CDR2: MDHEN, SYDVKM. CDR3 size: 15 residues. The CDR3 nucleotides read TGTGCCAGCATAGGAGGGATGGGTGGCACAGATACGCAGTATTTT. Encoded protein: CASIGGMGGTDTQYF.

The rearrangement joins TRBV20-1 to TRBJ2-1; the D gene is possibly TRBD2 (6 bases). Trimming left V 3 bases short and J 0 bases short, with 21 bases between. In germline, CDR1 is DFQATT, CDR2 SNEGSKA (reference sequence). This CDR3 has 18 amino acids. CDR3 loop: CSARDRDSKKSSYNEQFF. CDR3 coding DNA: TGCAGTGCTAGGGACCGGGACTCCAAAAAGAGCTCCTACAATGAGCAGTTCTTC.

This chain connects TRBV28 to TRBJ1-1; the D gene is possibly TRBD1 (5 bases). This CDR3 has 12 residues. Per the germline V gene, CDR1 is MDHEN and CDR2 is SYDVKM. The ends were cut back, 8 bases at V and 4 bases at J, with 11 bases in the middle. Here the CDR3 reads CASAPGATEAFF. For the CDR3, the DNA is TGTGCCAGCGCCCCCGGGGCCACTGAAGCTTTCTTT.

This CDR3 reads CASSQDPLGEEQYF. In nucleotides, the CDR3 is TGCGCCAGCAGCCAGGATCCTCTTGGGGAGGAGCAGTACTTC. The rearrangement joins TRBV4-1 to TRBJ2-7; a weak D match, TRBD2 (5 bases). The CDR3 is made up of 14 amino acids. Germline V gene sequence: CDR1 MGHRA, CDR2 YSYEKL. Deletions cut 3 bases from V and 7 bases from J, with 16 bases between.

In its sample, this clonotype was seen many times. V and J are TRBV12-3 or TRBV12-4 and TRBJ2-1; D is undetermined. V lost 7 bases and J 4 bases, leaving 8 bases between the germline ends. CDR3 length: 12 amino acids. In nucleotides, the CDR3 is TGTGCCAGCAACCCGGGTTACAATGAGCAGTTCTTC. This sequence encodes CASNPGYNEQFF.

This clonotype was seen a handful of times. The chain recombines TRBV7-9 with TRBJ2-7, with a tentative D call TRBD2 (5 bases). This CDR3 is built from 13 residues. Germline lookup yields CDR1 SEHNR and CDR2 FQNEAQ (reference sequence). V was clipped by 5 bases and J by 2 bases, with 10 bases between them. Here the CDR3 reads CASSAAGTYEQYF. The CDR3 DNA reads TGTGCCAGCAGCGCCGCCGGGACCTACGAGCAGTACTTC.

This clonotype was picked up many times. The junction differs from germline at one of its ends, possibly a read error. The CDR3 reads CASSVATGLGTQYF. The CDR3 nucleotides are TGTGCCAGCAGTGTAGCCACAGGGCTAGGGACCCAGTACTTC. V usage is TRBV12-3 or TRBV12-4 and J usage is TRBJ2-5; TRBD1 is a possible D gene (6 bases). This CDR3 is built from 14 residues.

For the CDR3, the DNA is TGTGCCGGGAAGGGTACAGGTTTGTCCGAGCAGTACTTC. Translation: CAGKGTGLSEQYF. V and J are TRBV28 and TRBJ2-7; D is possibly TRBD1 (5 bases). The germline V gene encodes CDR1 MDHEN and CDR2 SYDVKM. The CDR3 runs 13 residues. The ends were cut back, 11 bases at V and 6 bases at J, with 20 bases in the middle.

V is TRBV20-1 and J is TRBJ2-7; TRBD1 might be the D (6 bases). This CDR3 has 13 amino acids. Germline CDR1 and CDR2: DFQATT and SNEGSKA (reference sequence). Trimming left V 8 bases short and J 7 bases short, with 21 bases between. The DNA for the CDR3 is TGCAGTACACTAGGGGGTTATGATGGGGAGCAGTACTTC. Translation: CSTLGGYDGEQYF.

V is TRBV4-1 and J is TRBJ2-3; D is ambiguous. The ends were cut back, 0 bases at V and 1 base at J, with 11 bases in the middle. Germline values: CDR1 MGHRA, CDR2 YSYEKL. This CDR3 has 16 residues. The CDR3 reads CASSQDREFGTDTQYF. The CDR3 region has the DNA TGCGCCAGCAGCCAAGATCGCGAATTTGGCACAGATACGCAGTATTTT.

The chain recombines TRBV7-9 with TRBJ2-5, with D possibly called TRBD1 or TRBD2 (5 bases each). The V end was cut by 4 bases, the J end by 2 bases, with 14 bases between. This CDR3 contains 15 residues. From germline, CDR1 is SEHNR and CDR2 FQNEAQ (reference sequence). The CDR3 DNA follows: TGTGCCAGCAGCTCCGTGTCAGGGAGACAAGAGACCCAGTACTTC. Its translation is CASSSVSGRQETQYF.

This chain links TRBV20-1 with TRBJ2-5; 7 bases map to TRBD1. J was trimmed by 2 bases and V by 5 bases; bases with no gene match: 11. Germline V gives CDR1 DFQATT, CDR2 SNEGSKA (reference sequence). CDR3 length equals 15 residues. CDR3 bases: TGCAGTGCTGAGCAACTGACAGGGTATCAAGAGACCCAGTACTTC. This translates into CSAEQLTGYQETQYF.

The chain uses TRBV7-2 and TRBJ2-4, with TRBD2 identical over 9 bases. With 7 bases clipped from V and 6 bases from J, the junction kept 10 bases outside the gene matches. CDR1 and CDR2 from the germline V gene are SGHTA and FQGNSA. CDR3 length equals 15 residues. DNA of the CDR3: TGTGCCAGCAACGACCAGCGGGGGGCCTTAAACATTCAGTACTTC. It yields the protein CASNDQRGALNIQYF. Based on the CDR3 plus reference TRBV7-2 and TRBJ2-4, the full variable domain is GAGVSQSPSNKVTEKGKDVELRCDPISGHTALYWYRQSLGQGLEFLIYFQGNSAPDKSGLPSDRFSAERTGGSVSTLTIQRTQQEDSAVYLCASNDQRGALNIQYFGAGTRLSVL.

The chain uses TRBV4-1 and TRBJ2-1, with 9 bases aligning to TRBD2. In germline, CDR1 is MGHRA, CDR2 YSYEKL. The CDR3 contains 14 residues. The J segment lost 8 bases and the V segment lost 2 bases, leaving 4 bases of the junction unmatched. The CDR3 protein is CASSQPGTSHEQFF. The CDR3 nucleotides are TGCGCCAGCAGCCAACCCGGGACTAGCCATGAGCAGTTCTTC.

V is TRBV5-1 and J is TRBJ2-7; TRBD1 matches at 9 bases. Looked up from germline, CDR1 is SGHRS and CDR2 is YFSETQ. V was clipped by 9 bases and J by 3 bases; unmatched bases: 10. This CDR3 region has 14 residues. The CDR3 region is CANSPGTGSYEQYV. CDR3 sequence (DNA): TGCGCCAATAGCCCCGGGACAGGGAGCTACGAGCAGTACGTC.

The chain is built from TRBV7-8 and TRBJ2-7, with 7 bases that match TRBD2. The CDR3 totals 14 residues. Trimming took 4 bases from V and 4 from J; bases not matched to a gene: 7. CDR1 SGHVS and CDR2 FQNEAQ come from the germline V gene. CDR3 protein: CASSSPGRTYEQYV. The CDR3 DNA follows: TGTGCCAGCAGCTCCCCCGGGAGGACGTACGAGCAGTACGTC.

This clonotype came up many times. This chain links TRBV4-1 with TRBJ1-1; tentative D call: TRBD1 (5 bases). CDR3 length: 13 residues. V dropped 4 bases and J dropped 2 bases, with 8 bases sitting between them. CDR1 and CDR2 from the germline V gene are MGHRA and YSYEKL. CDR3 nucleotides: TGCGCCAGCAGCCCGACAGTAAACACTGAAGCTTTCTTT. As protein: CASSPTVNTEAFF.

This clonotype has ten or more counts. V usage is TRBV7-8 and J usage is TRBJ2-3; tentatively, D is TRBD2 (6 bases). Germline loops: CDR1 SGHVS, CDR2 FQNEAQ. The CDR3 is 16 amino acids. V lost 0 bases, J lost 1 base, and 11 bases lay in between. The CDR3 sequence: CASSLAWREGTDTQYF. The CDR3 nucleotides read TGTGCCAGCAGCTTAGCGTGGAGGGAGGGCACAGATACGCAGTATTTT.

The rearrangement joins TRBV27 to TRBJ2-7; 7 positions agree with TRBD1. V dropped 7 bases and J dropped 6; count of bases not matched to a gene: 18. The CDR3 totals 16 residues. The germline CDR1 and CDR2 sequences are MNHEY and SMNVEV (reference sequence). This chain's CDR3 is CASNFGQVPLRGEQYF. The CDR3 bases are TGTGCCAGCAACTTTGGACAGGTCCCTTTAAGGGGCGAGCAGTACTTC.